The rows below give T cell receptor beta chains drawn from one sample of a study of control samples from healthy donors and cancer patients. The method was immunoSEQ multiplex PCR; TCRdb's version includes in-frame clones alone and lacks a portion of them. Of more than 85,000 clones listed, roughly 80% are singletons. Sequenced: blood. Receptors originate from a woman aged 50 to 60 in good health. Each CDR3 is given with its conserved first and last residue. D genes are given only for firm matches. The size field is filled for only some rows; it gives once, few, many or a size class.

.,TRBJ2-1,few,TRBV7-9,CASSFTNVDNEQFF,TGTGCCAGCAGCTTTACCAACGTCGACAATGAGCAGTTCTTC
TRBD1,TRBJ2-1,.,TRBV6-2/TRBV6-3,CASSNGPGQGSFF,TGTGCCAGCAGTAATGGGCCGGGACAGGGGAGTTTCTTC
.,TRBJ2-4,once,TRBV9,CASSGGTRQGIQYF,TGTGCCAGCAGCGGCGGGACCCGACAAGGCATTCAGTACTTC
.,TRBJ2-7,.,TRBV27,CASSPQGIPYYEQYF,TGTGCCAGCAGTCCACAGGGTATCCCCTACTACGAGCAGTACTTC
.,TRBJ1-1,once,TRBV12-3/TRBV12-4,CASSPTSTEAFF,TGTGCCAGCAGTCCGACAAGTACTGAAGCTTTCTTT
.,TRBJ1-1,.,TRBV6-5,CASSKPRGTEAFF,TGTGCCAGCAGCAAACCGAGGGGCACTGAAGCTTTCTTT
TRBD2,TRBJ2-7,once,TRBV4-2,CASSANSGRAYEQYF,TGTGCCAGCAGCGCAAATAGCGGGAGGGCCTACGAGCAGTACTTC
.,TRBJ1-1,.,TRBV18,CASSAYRDQTEAFF,TGTGCCAGCTCGGCCTACAGGGATCAAACTGAAGCTTTCTTT
.,TRBJ1-1,.,TRBV29-1,CSVVTGVNTEAFF,TGCAGCGTTGTGACAGGCGTGAACACTGAAGCTTTCTTT
.,TRBJ1-2,.,TRBV10-3,CAISEPTGDPNYGYTF,TGTGCCATCAGTGAGCCAACGGGGGATCCTAACTATGGCTACACCTTC
TRBD1,TRBJ1-1,.,TRBV28,CASSFRGTMNTEAFF,TGTGCCAGCAGTTTCAGGGGGACCATGAACACTGAAGCTTTCTTT
.,TRBJ2-6,.,TRBV6-2/TRBV6-3,CASSYVQGNPGSGANVLTF,TGTGCCAGCAGTTATGTACAGGGAAACCCCGGCTCTGGGGCCAACGTCCTGACTTTC